The rows below give T cell receptor beta chains drawn from one sample of a study of blood T cell repertoires in COVID-19. Profiled with immunoSEQ multiplex PCR; TCRdb holds only in-frame clones, not every one. The table shows approximately 40,000 clones, with around 83% occurring only once. The sequenced sample consisted of peripheral blood. The receptor source for this set is a man aged 50 to 60 in a cohort sampled during active COVID-19. Each CDR3 is given with its conserved first and last residue. The D gene is left open where the match is weak. Some rows have no size entry. The others give once, few or many, or a class for an expanded clone.

clone_size | j_call | v_call | d_call | cdr3_aa | cdr3_nt
few | TRBJ1-1 | TRBV7-2 | TRBD1 | CASSLGTGGIGAFF | TGTGCCAGCAGCTTAGGTACAGGGGGAATTGGAGCTTTCTTT
- | TRBJ1-4 | TRBV7-2 | - | CASSHRDNILNEKLFF | TGTGCCAGCAGCCACCGGGACAACATCCTAAATGAAAAACTGTTTTTT
- | TRBJ2-1 | TRBV30 | TRBD1 | CAWKSWVGQGAGYNEQFF | TGTGCCTGGAAGTCGTGGGTCGGACAGGGGGCGGGTTACAATGAGCAGTTCTTC
- | TRBJ2-7 | TRBV4-1 | - | CASSQDLAFSYEQYF | TGCGCCAGCAGCCAAGATCTAGCATTCTCCTACGAGCAGTACTTC
once | TRBJ1-5 | TRBV5-5 | - | CASSWGLQNNQPQHF | TGTGCCAGCAGTTGGGGCCTACAGAACAATCAGCCCCAGCATTTT
- | TRBJ1-2 | TRBV3-1/TRBV3-2 | - | CASSRTDRNYGYTF | TGTGCCAGCAGCCGAACGGACAGAAACTATGGCTACACCTTC
once | TRBJ2-3 | TRBV5-4 | - | CASVPMETSTDTQYF | TGTGCCAGCGTTCCCATGGAGACTAGCACAGATACGCAGTATTTT
- | TRBJ2-7 | TRBV27 | TRBD2 | CASRTGGLNEQYF | TGTGCCAGCCGAACGGGGGGGCTGAACGAGCAGTACTTC
once | TRBJ1-2 | TRBV25-1 | - | CASSVLDGYTF | TGTGCCAGCAGTGTCCTCGATGGCTACACCTTC
- | TRBJ2-7 | TRBV7-8 | - | CASSLELARGGYEQYF | TGTGCCAGCAGCTTAGAACTAGCTAGGGGAGGTTACGAGCAGTACTTC
once | TRBJ2-1 | TRBV27 | TRBD2 | CASSFGGGGSSYNEQFF | TGTGCCAGCAGTTTTGGCGGCGGCGGGAGCTCCTACAATGAGCAGTTCTTC
- | TRBJ2-6 | TRBV5-1 | TRBD1 | CASSLAGGTGANVLTF | TGCGCCAGCAGCTTGGCAGGGGGTACGGGGGCCAACGTCCTGACTTTC
once | TRBJ1-3 | TRBV9 | TRBD1 | CASSPGGRNTIYF | TGTGCCAGCAGCCCAGGGGGTCGGAACACCATATATTTT
- | TRBJ2-1 | TRBV24-1 | TRBD2 | CATRPRGGNEQFF | TGTGCCACCCGCCCCCGGGGGGGCAATGAGCAGTTCTTC
- | TRBJ1-1 | TRBV19 | - | CASNIGMNTEAFF | TGTGCCAGTAATATAGGTATGAACACTGAAGCTTTCTTT
- | TRBJ2-1 | TRBV7-6 | TRBD2 | CASSLDYAGAYNEQFF | TGTGCCAGCAGCTTAGATTACGCGGGGGCCTACAATGAGCAGTTCTTC
once | TRBJ2-2 | TRBV27 | - | CASTRGGELFF | TGTGCCAGCACCCGGGGGGGGGAGCTGTTTTTT
- | TRBJ1-1 | TRBV12-3/TRBV12-4 | TRBD1 | CASRSTGSEAFF | TGTGCCAGCAGGTCGACAGGGTCTGAAGCTTTCTTT
once | TRBJ1-5 | TRBV19 | - | CASSKVRGRFSNQPQHF | TGTGCCAGTAGTAAGGTCAGGGGAAGGTTTAGCAATCAGCCCCAGCATTTT
- | TRBJ1-2 | TRBV6-2/TRBV6-3 | - | CASSYSRGAYGYTF | TGTGCCAGCAGTTACTCCCGGGGGGCCTATGGCTACACCTTC
- | TRBJ1-5 | TRBV9 | - | CASSVGDYNQPQHF | TGTGCCAGCAGCGTAGGCGACTACAATCAGCCCCAGCATTTT
- | TRBJ2-3 | TRBV11-3 | - | CASSLVRSPPDTQYF | TGTGCCAGCAGCTTAGTGAGGTCACCCCCAGATACGCAGTATTTT
- | TRBJ2-3 | TRBV6-9 | - | CASREGTSSTDTQYF | TGTGCCAGCAGGGAAGGGACATCGAGCACAGATACGCAGTATTTT
- | TRBJ2-2 | TRBV9 | TRBD1 | CASSALEGAFTGELFF | TGTGCCAGCAGCGCCCTAGAGGGGGCATTTACCGGGGAGCTGTTTTTT
once | TRBJ2-5 | TRBV2 | TRBD2 | CASGKGQGGTSGGKETQYF | TGTGCCAGCGGGAAAGGACAGGGTGGGACTAGCGGGGGAAAAGAGACCCAGTACTTC
once | TRBJ1-1 | TRBV27 | - | CASSFTRTEMNTEAFF | TGTGCCAGCAGTTTCACCCGGACAGAAATGAACACTGAAGCTTTCTTT
- | TRBJ2-2 | TRBV7-6 | TRBD1 | CASSKGQGWGGELFF | TGTGCCAGCAGCAAAGGACAGGGATGGGGCGGGGAGCTGTTTTTT
- | TRBJ2-5 | TRBV5-6 | TRBD2 | CASSLASSGFQETQYF | TGTGCCAGCAGCTTGGCATCTAGCGGGTTCCAAGAGACCCAGTACTTC
- | TRBJ2-1 | TRBV9 | - | CASEREEQGAYNEQFF | TGTGCCAGCGAGCGTGAAGAACAGGGCGCCTACAATGAGCAGTTCTTC
- | TRBJ1-1 | TRBV5-1 | - | CASSGGKGREGTEAFF | TGCGCCAGCAGCGGTGGGAAGGGGAGGGAAGGCACTGAAGCTTTCTTT
- | TRBJ2-1 | TRBV9 | - | CASCDSNYNEQFF | TGTGCCAGCTGCGACAGCAACTACAATGAGCAGTTCTTC
- | TRBJ2-1 | TRBV2 | - | CASRGTIQEQFF | TGTGCCAGCAGGGGCACCATCCAAGAGCAGTTCTTC
- | TRBJ2-5 | TRBV10-3 | TRBD2 | CAISDRGGLQETQYF | TGTGCCATCAGTGACCGGGGGGGCCTCCAAGAGACCCAGTACTTC
- | TRBJ1-1 | TRBV5-4 | TRBD1 | CASSLGGTGNTEAFF | TGTGCCAGCAGCTTGGGGGGGACAGGGAACACTGAAGCTTTCTTT
- | TRBJ2-5 | TRBV7-8 | - | CASSWGGGLETQYF | TGTGCCAGCAGCTGGGGAGGAGGGTTAGAGACCCAGTACTTC
- | TRBJ2-1 | TRBV6-5 | - | CASSYGPRNEQFF | TGTGCCAGCAGTTACGGTCCGAGGAATGAGCAGTTCTTC
- | TRBJ2-2 | TRBV9 | - | CASSYSSAGELFF | TGTGCCAGCAGCTACTCCTCGGCCGGGGAGCTGTTTTTT